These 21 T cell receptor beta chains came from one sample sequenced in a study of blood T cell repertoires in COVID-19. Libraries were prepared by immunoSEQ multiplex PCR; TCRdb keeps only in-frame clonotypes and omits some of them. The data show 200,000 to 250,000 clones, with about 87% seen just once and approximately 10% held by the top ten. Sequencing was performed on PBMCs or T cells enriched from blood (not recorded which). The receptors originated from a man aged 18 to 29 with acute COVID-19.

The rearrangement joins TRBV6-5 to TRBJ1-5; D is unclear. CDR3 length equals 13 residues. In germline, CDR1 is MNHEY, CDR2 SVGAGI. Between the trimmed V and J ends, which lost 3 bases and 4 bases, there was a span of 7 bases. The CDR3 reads CASSYAGNQPQHF. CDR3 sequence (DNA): TGTGCCAGCAGTTATGCGGGGAATCAGCCCCAGCATTTT.

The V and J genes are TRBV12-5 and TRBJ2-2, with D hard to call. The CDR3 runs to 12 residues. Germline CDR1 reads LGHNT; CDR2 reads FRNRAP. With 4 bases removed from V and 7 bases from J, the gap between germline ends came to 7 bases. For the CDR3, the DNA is TGTGCTAGTGGTTACAGCAGCGGGGAGCTGTTTTTT. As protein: CASGYSSGELFF.

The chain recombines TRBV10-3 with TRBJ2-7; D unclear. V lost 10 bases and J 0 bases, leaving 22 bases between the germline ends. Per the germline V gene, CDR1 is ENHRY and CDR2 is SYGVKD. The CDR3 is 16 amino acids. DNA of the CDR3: TGTGCCACCGTCTTTGGCCTGATCGGGTCCTCCTACGAGCAGTACTTC. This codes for CATVFGLIGSSYEQYF.

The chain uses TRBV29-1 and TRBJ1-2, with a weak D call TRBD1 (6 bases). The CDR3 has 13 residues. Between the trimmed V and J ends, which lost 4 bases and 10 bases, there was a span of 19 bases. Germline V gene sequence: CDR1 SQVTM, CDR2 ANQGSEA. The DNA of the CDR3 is TGCAGCGTTGTGTTCAGGGGATCCTTAAACTACACCTTC. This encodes CSVVFRGSLNYTF. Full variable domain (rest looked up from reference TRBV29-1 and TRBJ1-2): SAVISQKPSRDICQRGTSLTIQCQVDSQVTMMFWYRQQPGQSLTLIATANQGSEATYESGFVIDKFPISRPNLTFSTLTVSNMSPEDSSIYLCSVVFRGSLNYTFGSGTRLTVV.

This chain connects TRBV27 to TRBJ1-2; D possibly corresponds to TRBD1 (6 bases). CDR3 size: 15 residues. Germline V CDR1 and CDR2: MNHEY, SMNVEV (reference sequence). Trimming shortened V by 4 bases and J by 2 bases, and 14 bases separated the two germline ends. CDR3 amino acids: CASSSSGQINYGYTF. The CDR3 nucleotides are TGTGCCAGCAGTTCATCAGGACAGATAAACTATGGCTACACCTTC.

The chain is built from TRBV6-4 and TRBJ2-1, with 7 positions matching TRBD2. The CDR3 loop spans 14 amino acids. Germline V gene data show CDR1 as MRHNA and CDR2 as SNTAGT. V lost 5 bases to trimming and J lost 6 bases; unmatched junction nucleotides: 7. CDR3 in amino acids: CASSLYPGGNEQFF. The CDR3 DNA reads TGTGCCAGCAGTCTATACCCGGGGGGCAATGAGCAGTTCTTC.

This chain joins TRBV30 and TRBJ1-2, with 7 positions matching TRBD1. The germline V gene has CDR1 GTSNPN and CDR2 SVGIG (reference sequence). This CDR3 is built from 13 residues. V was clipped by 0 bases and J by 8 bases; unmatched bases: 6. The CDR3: CAWSVTGVQGYTF. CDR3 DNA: TGTGCCTGGAGTGTTACAGGGGTTCAGGGCTACACCTTC.

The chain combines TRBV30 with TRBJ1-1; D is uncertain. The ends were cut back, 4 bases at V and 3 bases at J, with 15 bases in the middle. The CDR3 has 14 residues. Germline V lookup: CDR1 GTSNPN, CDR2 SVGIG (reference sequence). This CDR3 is CAWTLGPRYTEAFF. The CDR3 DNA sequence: TGTGCCTGGACCCTAGGCCCTCGGTACACTGAAGCTTTCTTT.

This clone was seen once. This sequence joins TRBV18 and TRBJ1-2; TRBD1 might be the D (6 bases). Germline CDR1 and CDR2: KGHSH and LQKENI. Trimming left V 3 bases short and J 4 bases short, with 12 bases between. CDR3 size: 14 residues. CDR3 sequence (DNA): TGTGCCAGCTCACCTCCAGACAGGAGCTATGGCTACACCTTC. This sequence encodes CASSPPDRSYGYTF.

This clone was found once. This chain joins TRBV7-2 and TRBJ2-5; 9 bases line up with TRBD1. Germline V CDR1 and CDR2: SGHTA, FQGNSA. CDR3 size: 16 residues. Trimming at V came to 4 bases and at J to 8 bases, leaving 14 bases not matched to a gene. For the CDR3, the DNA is TGTGCCAGCAGCTCTAGCGGCGGGACAGGGCCCCGAACCCAGTACTTC. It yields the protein CASSSSGGTGPRTQYF.

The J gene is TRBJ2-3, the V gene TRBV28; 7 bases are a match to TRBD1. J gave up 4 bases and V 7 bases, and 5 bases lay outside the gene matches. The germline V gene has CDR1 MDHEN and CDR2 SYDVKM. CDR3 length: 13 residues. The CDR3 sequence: CASNLGQSDTQYF. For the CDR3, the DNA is TGTGCCAGCAATCTGGGACAGTCAGATACGCAGTATTTT. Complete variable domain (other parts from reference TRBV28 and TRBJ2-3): DVKVTQSSRYLVKRTGEKVFLECVQDMDHENMFWYRQDPGLGLRLIYFSYDVKMKEKGDIPEGYSVSREKKERFSLILESASTNQTSMYLCASNLGQSDTQYFGPGTRLTVL.

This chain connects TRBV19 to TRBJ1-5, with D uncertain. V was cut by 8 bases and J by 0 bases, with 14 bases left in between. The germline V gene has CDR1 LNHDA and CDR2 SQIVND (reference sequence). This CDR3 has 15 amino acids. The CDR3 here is CASRARVYSNQPQHF. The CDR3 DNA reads TGTGCCAGTCGAGCCCGAGTTTATAGCAATCAGCCCCAGCATTTT.

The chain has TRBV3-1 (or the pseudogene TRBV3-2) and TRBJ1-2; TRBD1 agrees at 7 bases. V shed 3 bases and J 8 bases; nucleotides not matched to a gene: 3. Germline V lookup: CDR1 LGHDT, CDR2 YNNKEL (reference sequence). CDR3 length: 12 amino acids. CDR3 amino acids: CASSQLQGGYTF. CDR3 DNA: TGTGCCAGCAGCCAGCTACAGGGGGGCTACACCTTC.

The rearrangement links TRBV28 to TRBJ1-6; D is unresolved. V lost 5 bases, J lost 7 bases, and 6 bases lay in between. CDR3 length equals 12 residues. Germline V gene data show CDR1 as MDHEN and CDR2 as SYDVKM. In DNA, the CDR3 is TGTGCCAGCAGTGAGGCAAATTCACCCCTCCACTTT. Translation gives CASSEANSPLHF.

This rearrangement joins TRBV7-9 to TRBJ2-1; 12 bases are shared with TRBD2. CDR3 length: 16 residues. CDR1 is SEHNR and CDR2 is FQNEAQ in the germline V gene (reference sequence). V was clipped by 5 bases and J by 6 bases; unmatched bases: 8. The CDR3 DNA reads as TGTGCCAGCAGCCCCACGACTAGCGGGAGAGGCAATGAGCAGTTCTTC. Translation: CASSPTTSGRGNEQFF.

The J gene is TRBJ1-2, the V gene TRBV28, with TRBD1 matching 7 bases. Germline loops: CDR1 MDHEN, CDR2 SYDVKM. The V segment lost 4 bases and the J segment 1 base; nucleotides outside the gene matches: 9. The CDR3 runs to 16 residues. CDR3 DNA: TGTGCCAGCAGTTATACTACGGGACAGAGTAACTATGGCTACACCTTC. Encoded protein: CASSYTTGQSNYGYTF.

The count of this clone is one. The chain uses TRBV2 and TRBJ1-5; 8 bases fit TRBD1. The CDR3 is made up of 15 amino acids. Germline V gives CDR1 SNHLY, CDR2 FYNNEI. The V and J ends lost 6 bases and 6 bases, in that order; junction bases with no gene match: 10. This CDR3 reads CASSYRGAGSQPQHF. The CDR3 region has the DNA TGTGCCAGCAGCTACAGGGGGGCTGGGAGTCAGCCCCAGCATTTT.

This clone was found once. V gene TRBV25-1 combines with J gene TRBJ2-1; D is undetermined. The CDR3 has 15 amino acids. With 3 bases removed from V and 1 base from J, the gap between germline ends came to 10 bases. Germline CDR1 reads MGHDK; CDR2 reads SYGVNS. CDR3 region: CASSDRMTSYNEQFF. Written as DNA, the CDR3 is TGTGCCAGCAGTGATCGTATGACTTCCTACAATGAGCAGTTCTTC.

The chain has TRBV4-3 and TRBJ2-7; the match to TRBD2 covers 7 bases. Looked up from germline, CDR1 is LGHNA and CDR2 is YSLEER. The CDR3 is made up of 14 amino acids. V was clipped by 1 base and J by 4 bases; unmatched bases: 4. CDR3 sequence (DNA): TGCGCCAGCAGCCAAGTGACTAGCTCTTACGAGCAGTACTTC. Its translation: CASSQVTSSYEQYF.

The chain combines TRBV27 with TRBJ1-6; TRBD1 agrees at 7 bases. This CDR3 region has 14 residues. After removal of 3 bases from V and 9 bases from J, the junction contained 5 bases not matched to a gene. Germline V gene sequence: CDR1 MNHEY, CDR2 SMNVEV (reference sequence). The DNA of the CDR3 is TGTGCCAGCAGTTTCGACAGGGTTTCTTCACCCCTCCACTTT. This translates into CASSFDRVSSPLHF.

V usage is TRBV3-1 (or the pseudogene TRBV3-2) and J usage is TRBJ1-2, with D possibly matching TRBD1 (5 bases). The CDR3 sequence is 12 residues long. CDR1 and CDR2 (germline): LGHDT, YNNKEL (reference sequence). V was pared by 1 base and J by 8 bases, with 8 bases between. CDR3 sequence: CASSQAGWGYTF. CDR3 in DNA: TGTGCCAGCAGCCAAGCAGGGTGGGGCTACACCTTC.